This entry features one TCR beta chain sequence. This record comes from a study of blood T cell repertoires in COVID-19. The overall study: Samples of COVID-19 (acute and convalescent) were obtained from the United States, Italy and Spain. PBMCs, B-cell-depleted T cells, or T cells provided the cDNA or gDNA that made up the material.

In the original processing: Using reference gene primer amplification, nucleated cell counts were estimated. Measured with immunoSEQ multiplex PCR; TCRdb has only the in-frame clones, and not every one. Clone size and V and J calls were adopted from that table, with D and trimming inferred from the DNA. This sample yields roughly 160,000 clones, of which approximately 90% are seen a single time; approximately 2% belongs to the top ten. CDR1 is SGHNT, CDR2 YENEEA, per germline. The length of the CDR3 is 13 residues. Trimming pared 5 bases from V and 6 bases from J, leaving 12 bases between. J is TRBJ2-3 and V is TRBV11-3, with D perhaps matching TRBD1 (6 bases). The TCR sequence derives from a man aged 18-30 years with acute or convalescent COVID-19. Sample: peripheral blood. The CDR3 bases are TGTGCCAGCAGCCCAGGGGACGTGGATACGCAGTATTTT. Translated: CASSPGDVDTQYF.